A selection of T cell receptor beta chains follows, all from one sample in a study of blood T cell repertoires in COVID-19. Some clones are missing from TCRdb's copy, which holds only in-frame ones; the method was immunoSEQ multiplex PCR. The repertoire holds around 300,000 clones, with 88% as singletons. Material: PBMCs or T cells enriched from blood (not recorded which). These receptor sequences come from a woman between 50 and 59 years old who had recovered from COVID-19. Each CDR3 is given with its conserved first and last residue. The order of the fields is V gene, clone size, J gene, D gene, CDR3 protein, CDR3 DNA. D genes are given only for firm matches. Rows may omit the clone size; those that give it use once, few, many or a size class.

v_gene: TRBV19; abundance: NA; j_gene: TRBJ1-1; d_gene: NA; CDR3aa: CASSIPGGKNTEAFF; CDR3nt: TGTGCCAGTAGTATCCCGGGCGGGAAGAACACTGAAGCTTTCTTT
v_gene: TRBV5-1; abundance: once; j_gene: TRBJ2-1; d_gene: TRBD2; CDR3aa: CASSVLAGSYNEQFF; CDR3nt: TGCGCCAGCAGCGTACTAGCGGGTTCCTACAATGAGCAGTTCTTC
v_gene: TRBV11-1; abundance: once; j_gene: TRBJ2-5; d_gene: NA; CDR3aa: CASSLTGTQETQYF; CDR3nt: TGTGCCAGCAGCCTCACAGGGACCCAAGAGACCCAGTACTTC
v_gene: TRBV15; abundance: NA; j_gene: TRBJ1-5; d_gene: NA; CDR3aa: CATSRDRAGSEPQHF; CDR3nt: TGTGCCACCAGCAGAGATAGGGCGGGTAGTGAGCCCCAGCATTTT
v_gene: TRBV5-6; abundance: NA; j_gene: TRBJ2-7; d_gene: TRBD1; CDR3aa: CASSLVRGYNEQYF; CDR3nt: TGTGCCAGCAGCTTGGTCAGGGGGTACAACGAGCAGTACTTC
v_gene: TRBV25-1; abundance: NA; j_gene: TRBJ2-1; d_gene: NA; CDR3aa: CASSVGGNEQFF; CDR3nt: TGTGCCAGCAGTGTCGGCGGAAATGAGCAGTTCTTC
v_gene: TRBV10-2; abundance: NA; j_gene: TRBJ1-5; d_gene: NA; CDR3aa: CASSEQGRGQPQHF; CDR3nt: TGCGCCAGCAGTGAGCAGGGCAGGGGACAGCCCCAGCATTTT
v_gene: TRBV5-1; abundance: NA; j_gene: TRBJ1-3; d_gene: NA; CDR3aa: CASSAQTGSSGNTIYF; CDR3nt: TGCGCCAGCAGCGCCCAAACAGGGAGCTCTGGAAACACCATATATTTT
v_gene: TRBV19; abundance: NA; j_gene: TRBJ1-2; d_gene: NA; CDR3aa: CASSFRTESTNYGYTF; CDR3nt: TGTGCCAGTAGTTTTAGGACAGAATCAACTAACTATGGCTACACCTTC
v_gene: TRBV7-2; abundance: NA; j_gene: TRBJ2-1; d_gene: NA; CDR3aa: CASSARKDNEQFF; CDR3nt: TGTGCCAGCAGCGCGAGGAAAGACAATGAGCAGTTCTTC
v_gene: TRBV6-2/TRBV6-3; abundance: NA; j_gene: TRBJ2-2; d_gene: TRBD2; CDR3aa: CASSRSSGGNTGELFF; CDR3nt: TGTGCCAGCAGTCGTAGTAGCGGGGGAAACACCGGGGAGCTGTTTTTT
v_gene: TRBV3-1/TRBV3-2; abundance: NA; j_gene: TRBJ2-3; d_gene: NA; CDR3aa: CASSQDLFTDTQYF; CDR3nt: TGTGCCAGCAGCCAGGACTTATTCACAGATACGCAGTATTTT
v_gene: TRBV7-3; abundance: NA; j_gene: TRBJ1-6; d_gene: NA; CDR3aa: CASSPGGGSPLHF; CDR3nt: TGTGCCAGCAGCCCGGGGGGTGGTTCACCCCTCCACTTT
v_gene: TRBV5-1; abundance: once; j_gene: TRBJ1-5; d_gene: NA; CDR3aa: CASSPMGLSNQPQHF; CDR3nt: TGCGCCAGCAGCCCAATGGGACTGAGCAATCAGCCCCAGCATTTT
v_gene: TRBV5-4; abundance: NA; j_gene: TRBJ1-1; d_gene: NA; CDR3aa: CASSTGGGYVTEAFF; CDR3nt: TGTGCCAGCAGCACCGGAGGAGGGTATGTCACTGAAGCTTTCTTT
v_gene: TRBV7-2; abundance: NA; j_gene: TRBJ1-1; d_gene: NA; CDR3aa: CASSLGRAMNTEAFF; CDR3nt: TGTGCCAGCAGCCTTGGGAGGGCCATGAACACTGAAGCTTTCTTT